Each of the 18 T cell receptor beta chains below was sequenced from the same sample in a study of blood T cells in healthy people across ages. The use of a sample-barcoded 5' primer and a J-beta primer mix characterized a second PCR of roughly 6 to 11 cycles. TCRdb fed the 5' RACE reads into MiXCR, producing one record per CDR3 protein. The sample records about 1 million distinct CDR3 sequences, 40% to 50% being singletons. The sequenced sample was blood. The receptors originated from a woman aged 60-75 years in good health.

The chain uses TRBV14 and TRBJ2-4; 9 positions match TRBD1. This CDR3 spans 15 amino acids. V was clipped by 2 bases and J by 4 bases; unmatched bases: 3. Germline loops: CDR1 SGHDN, CDR2 FVKESK. The CDR3 sequence: CASSQLGQGKNIQYF. CDR3 sequence (DNA): TGTGCCAGCAGCCAATTGGGACAGGGAAAAAACATTCAGTACTTC.

The V call is TRBV20-1, the J call TRBJ2-3, with D hard to call. V lost 1 base and J lost 11, with 13 bases in between. The CDR3 length is 12 residues. The germline gives CDR1 DFQATT, CDR2 SNEGSKA (reference sequence). The CDR3: CSARGEEHMQYF. CDR3 in DNA: TGCAGTGCTAGAGGAGAGGAGCATATGCAGTATTTT.

The J gene is TRBJ2-3, the V gene TRBV11-2; TRBD2 matches at 15 bases. This CDR3 comprises 18 residues. V lost 5 bases, J lost 3 bases, and 9 bases stayed unmatched. Germline V gives CDR1 SGHAT, CDR2 FQNNGV. The chain's CDR3 is CASSLRTSGRAGTDTQYF. In DNA, the CDR3 is TGTGCCAGCAGCCTCAGGACTAGCGGGAGGGCCGGAACAGATACGCAGTATTTT.

The gene calls are TRBV7-9 and TRBJ2-3, with TRBD2 identical over 9 bases. The CDR3 has 16 amino acids. J gave up 3 bases and V 3 bases, and 7 bases lay outside the gene matches. In germline, CDR1 is SEHNR, CDR2 FQNEAQ (reference sequence). CDR3 sequence: CASSFGSGSRTDTQYF. The CDR3 DNA reads as TGTGCCAGCAGCTTTGGTAGCGGGAGTCGGACAGATACGCAGTATTTT.

The rearrangement links TRBV7-9 to TRBJ2-5; D is unresolved. V lost 8 bases, J lost 1 base, and 11 bases lay in between. Germline CDR1 SEHNR, CDR2 FQNEAQ (reference sequence). This CDR3 has 13 residues. The CDR3 DNA follows: TGTGCCAGCTTGATAGGCCCCCAAGAGACCCAGTACTTC. This sequence encodes CASLIGPQETQYF.

The CDR3, as DNA: TGCAGTGCTAGAGCCCCGACTAGCGGCTACGAGCAGTACTTC. It encodes CSARAPTSGYEQYF. This chain connects TRBV20-1 to TRBJ2-4, with 9 bases that match TRBD2. The better agreement between TRBJ2-7 and the DNA end casts doubt on the J call. The CDR3 loop spans 14 amino acids. The germline V gene has CDR1 DFQATT and CDR2 SNEGSKA (reference sequence).

This clonotype showed up just a few times. The rearrangement links TRBV4-1 to TRBJ2-4; D remains ambiguous. Trimming stripped 4 bases from V and 4 bases from J, with 11 bases between. The CDR3 is 14 residues long. Germline CDR1 is MGHRA and CDR2 is YSYEKL. The CDR3 DNA reads as TGCGCCAGCAGCCCGACGCCTCGGAAAAACATTCAGTACTTC. Residues: CASSPTPRKNIQYF.

The rearrangement joins TRBV9 to TRBJ2-1, with TRBD1 identical over 8 bases. CDR3 length: 16 amino acids. Germline-derived CDR1 and CDR2 are SGDLS and YYNGEE. The V segment lost 4 bases and the J segment 10 bases; nucleotides outside the gene matches: 16. The CDR3 coding sequence is TGTGCCAGCAGCCCAACCCCCGGGACAGGCTTCGGGGAGCAGTTCTTC. It yields the protein CASSPTPGTGFGEQFF.

The rearrangement joins TRBV15 to TRBJ2-5; D gene unclear. Germline lookup yields CDR1 LNHNV and CDR2 YYDKDF (reference sequence). This CDR3 contains 15 residues. The V and J ends lost 1 base and 1 base respectively, with 10 bases between them. CDR3 bases: TGTGCCACCAGCAGAGGACACTTTTCCCAAGAGACCCAGTACTTC. Encoded protein: CATSRGHFSQETQYF.

The sample holds one count of this clonotype. The genes are TRBV15 and TRBJ2-1, with a tentative D call TRBD1 (6 bases). The germline V gene has CDR1 LNHNV and CDR2 YYDKDF (reference sequence). The CDR3 covers 15 residues. Trimming removed 4 bases at V and 6 bases at J, with 16 bases between. The CDR3 reads CATSTRTEITNEQFF. Written as DNA, the CDR3 is TGTGCCACCAGCACCCGGACAGAGATTACCAATGAGCAGTTCTTC.

This clonotype was picked up a small number of times. As DNA, the CDR3 is TGTGCCAGCTTTCCCCTGCTTGGGTGGACAGATACGCAGTATTTT. It is translated as CASFPLLGWTDTQYF. J is TRBJ2-3 and V is TRBV6-1; D not certain. This CDR3 spans 15 amino acids. CDR1 and CDR2 (germline): MNHNS, SASEGT. Trimming removed 8 bases from V and 3 bases from J, with 18 bases in between.

The gene calls are TRBV20-1 and TRBJ1-1; a possible D gene is TRBD1 (6 bases). The V gene's germline CDR1 is DFQATT and CDR2 SNEGSKA (reference sequence). V lost 3 bases and J lost 1, with 18 bases in between. The CDR3 loop spans 16 amino acids. The CDR3 loop is CSARILQGGRNTEAFF. CDR3 in DNA: TGCAGTGCTAGGATCCTGCAAGGGGGGCGGAACACTGAAGCTTTCTTT.

This sequence joins TRBV3-1 and TRBJ2-7, with TRBD2 matching 7 bases. Germline values: CDR1 LGHDT, CDR2 YNNKEL (reference sequence). V shed 4 bases, J shed 7 bases, and the junction held 13 bases outside the gene matches. The CDR3 is made up of 15 amino acids. The CDR3 sequence is CASSPKRGTNNEQYF. The CDR3 DNA follows: TGTGCCAGCAGCCCGAAGCGAGGGACTAACAATGAGCAGTACTTC.

The gene calls are TRBV4-1 and TRBJ1-2; no definite D call. The germline gives CDR1 MGHRA, CDR2 YSYEKL. V was pared by 5 bases and J by 12 bases, with 13 bases between. The CDR3 has 11 amino acids. The CDR3 DNA reads as TGCGCCAGCAGCGGTAACCGGACTAACACCTTC. It yields the protein CASSGNRTNTF.

Concerning this clonotype: One junction end disagrees with the germline gene, perhaps due to a read error. This chain links TRBV6-5 with TRBJ2-1; D perhaps matches TRBD2 (6 bases). The germline gives CDR1 MNHEY, CDR2 SVGAGI. The CDR3 sequence is 15 residues long. For the CDR3, the DNA is TGTGCCGGCAGTTATTTCCGGGAGATGGTCTATGAGCAGTTCTTC. Amino acid sequence: CAGSYFREMVYEQFF.

The gene calls are TRBV20-1 and TRBJ2-7; 9 nucleotides align to TRBD2. CDR3 size: 15 residues. Germline V CDR1 and CDR2: DFQATT, SNEGSKA (reference sequence). The V gene end was trimmed by 1 base and the J gene end by 0 bases; junction bases not matched to a gene: 4. The CDR3 sequence is CSARVGSGSSYEQYF. CDR3 nucleotides: TGCAGTGCTAGAGTGGGTAGCGGGAGCTCCTACGAGCAGTACTTC.

The chain is built from TRBV27 and TRBJ1-2, with unresolved D. The CDR3 totals 13 residues. Germline loops: CDR1 MNHEY, CDR2 SMNVEV (reference sequence). V gave up 5 bases and J gave up 8 bases, with 15 bases separating them. The CDR3 DNA sequence: TGTGCCAGCAGTCCTTCAGGATCGCGAGGCTACACCTTC. Translated: CASSPSGSRGYTF.

The chain combines TRBV15 with TRBJ2-7; 7 bases are shared with TRBD2. The CDR3 contains 15 residues. J lost 0 bases, V lost 4 bases, and 6 bases had no gene match. Per the germline V gene, CDR1 is LNHNV and CDR2 is YYDKDF (reference sequence). CDR3 sequence (DNA): TGTGCCACCAGCACTAAAGCGGGAAACTCCTACGAGCAGTACTTC. The encoded protein is CATSTKAGNSYEQYF.